These T cell receptor beta chains were read from a single sample in a study of cytomegalovirus exposure and HLA in healthy donors. The table came from immunoSEQ multiplex PCR; TCRdb's copy has only in-frame clones and leaves some out. Of 250,000 to 400,000 clones listed, 88% were seen once; the top ten hold around 0.96%. The sample taken for sequencing was PBMCs. The receptors stem from a man aged 25 to 45 in good health and CMV-seronegative. The CDR3 runs from the conserved cysteine through the conserved F or W. Fields, in order: J gene, V gene, clone size, D gene, CDR3 DNA, CDR3 protein. A D gene is named only where the DNA matches it firmly. Some rows mark clone size as missing; the rest say once, few, many or name a class of expanded clone.

j_gene: TRBJ2-6; v_gene: TRBV27; abundance: -; d_gene: -; CDR3nt: TGTGCCAGCAGTTTAGAACGGAGCTCTGGGGCCAACGTCCTGACTTTC; CDR3aa: CASSLERSSGANVLTF
j_gene: TRBJ2-4; v_gene: TRBV18; abundance: -; d_gene: TRBD2; CDR3nt: TGTGCCAGCTCACCGGGGGGACTAGCAGGAGCCAAAAACATTCAGTACTTC; CDR3aa: CASSPGGLAGAKNIQYF
j_gene: TRBJ2-7; v_gene: TRBV7-2; abundance: -; d_gene: TRBD1; CDR3nt: TGTGCCAGCAGCTTCCCAGGGGGAGCCGGATCCTACGAGCAGTACTTC; CDR3aa: CASSFPGGAGSYEQYF
j_gene: TRBJ2-7; v_gene: TRBV5-1; abundance: -; d_gene: -; CDR3nt: TGCGCCAGCAGCTTATCAGGGGACGAGCAGTACTTC; CDR3aa: CASSLSGDEQYF
j_gene: TRBJ1-2; v_gene: TRBV6-6; abundance: -; d_gene: TRBD1; CDR3nt: TGTGCCAGCAGTCGCGACGGGGGACAGAGTTATGGCTACACCTTC; CDR3aa: CASSRDGGQSYGYTF
j_gene: TRBJ1-4; v_gene: TRBV4-1; abundance: few; d_gene: -; CDR3nt: TGCGCCAGCAATCATCGCCCTCAGGGCCCAAATGAAAAACTGTTTTTT; CDR3aa: CASNHRPQGPNEKLFF
j_gene: TRBJ2-7; v_gene: TRBV5-5; abundance: -; d_gene: -; CDR3nt: TGTGCCAGCAACGTAGAGGGCTACGAGCAGTACTTC; CDR3aa: CASNVEGYEQYF
j_gene: TRBJ1-1; v_gene: TRBV6-4; abundance: -; d_gene: -; CDR3nt: TGTGCCAGCAAGAAAGACAGACTGAACACTGAAGCTTTCTTT; CDR3aa: CASKKDRLNTEAFF
j_gene: TRBJ1-2; v_gene: TRBV6-1; abundance: -; d_gene: TRBD1; CDR3nt: TGTGCCAGCAGTGAACGGACAGGAAACTATGGCTACACCTTC; CDR3aa: CASSERTGNYGYTF
j_gene: TRBJ2-5; v_gene: TRBV5-6; abundance: -; d_gene: TRBD1; CDR3nt: TGTGCCAGCAGCTTACGGGACAGTCAAGAGACCCAGTACTTC; CDR3aa: CASSLRDSQETQYF
j_gene: TRBJ2-4; v_gene: TRBV29-1; abundance: -; d_gene: -; CDR3nt: TGCAGCGTTGAAGATAAGGGGCCACCCCATGACATTCAGTACTTC; CDR3aa: CSVEDKGPPHDIQYF
j_gene: TRBJ2-2; v_gene: TRBV19; abundance: -; d_gene: TRBD2; CDR3nt: TGTGCCAGTAGTATGCGCGGGGGGTTCGCGAACACCGGGGAGCTGTTTTTT; CDR3aa: CASSMRGGFANTGELFF
j_gene: TRBJ1-2; v_gene: TRBV27; abundance: -; d_gene: -; CDR3nt: TGTGCCAGCAGTTTATTGCAGGGATCCTATGGCTACACCTTC; CDR3aa: CASSLLQGSYGYTF
j_gene: TRBJ2-3; v_gene: TRBV5-5; abundance: once; d_gene: -; CDR3nt: TGTGCCAGCAGCTTAGGCAGGGGTTACGCAGATACGCAGTATTTT; CDR3aa: CASSLGRGYADTQYF
j_gene: TRBJ2-2; v_gene: TRBV5-6; abundance: -; d_gene: -; CDR3nt: TGTGCCAGCAGCTTGGGCACCAGGGGCCATATTAGGACCGGGGAGCTGTTTTTT; CDR3aa: CASSLGTRGHIRTGELFF
j_gene: TRBJ2-3; v_gene: TRBV30; abundance: -; d_gene: TRBD2; CDR3nt: TGTGCCTGGAGTGATTGGAACGGGAGCAGCGGGGACACAGATACGCAGTATTTT; CDR3aa: CAWSDWNGSSGDTDTQYF
j_gene: TRBJ1-2; v_gene: TRBV29-1; abundance: -; d_gene: -; CDR3nt: TGCAGCGCTAGGACCGACTATCCTCTACGCACCTTC; CDR3aa: CSARTDYPLRTF
j_gene: TRBJ2-3; v_gene: TRBV7-2; abundance: -; d_gene: -; CDR3nt: TGTGCCAGCAGCTTAGTGTCAGAGGTCCTCGGGGATACGCAGTATTTT; CDR3aa: CASSLVSEVLGDTQYF
j_gene: TRBJ1-2; v_gene: TRBV4-3; abundance: many; d_gene: -; CDR3nt: TGCGCCAGCAGCCAAGGACCCGACAGGCCTAGTGGCTACACCTTC; CDR3aa: CASSQGPDRPSGYTF
j_gene: TRBJ2-7; v_gene: TRBV27; abundance: -; d_gene: -; CDR3nt: TGTGCCAGCAGACGACTTCCAGAGTACGAGCAGTACTTC; CDR3aa: CASRRLPEYEQYF
j_gene: TRBJ2-7; v_gene: TRBV29-1; abundance: once; d_gene: TRBD1; CDR3nt: TGCAGCGTTGACCTGACAGGGGCCTACGAGCAGTACTTC; CDR3aa: CSVDLTGAYEQYF
j_gene: TRBJ1-4; v_gene: TRBV5-1; abundance: -; d_gene: TRBD1; CDR3nt: TGCGCCAGCAGCTTGGCTCGAGTTGGGACAGCCGAAAAACTGTTTTTT; CDR3aa: CASSLARVGTAEKLFF
j_gene: TRBJ2-7; v_gene: TRBV5-6; abundance: -; d_gene: TRBD2; CDR3nt: TGTGCCAGCAGCTTTCGGGGGGTAAGCTCCTACGAGCAGTACTTC; CDR3aa: CASSFRGVSSYEQYF
j_gene: TRBJ2-5; v_gene: TRBV5-1; abundance: -; d_gene: TRBD2; CDR3nt: TGCGCCAGCAGTTCGCTAGGACTAGCGGAAGAGACCCAGTACTTC; CDR3aa: CASSSLGLAEETQYF
j_gene: TRBJ1-6; v_gene: TRBV6-5; abundance: few; d_gene: -; CDR3nt: TGTGCCAGCAGCTCCAAGGGGAAAGATTCACCCCTCCACTTT; CDR3aa: CASSSKGKDSPLHF
j_gene: TRBJ2-3; v_gene: TRBV5-1; abundance: -; d_gene: TRBD2; CDR3nt: TGCGCCAGCAGCCAGAAGACTAGCGGGGGGGCCGCAGATACGCAGTATTTT; CDR3aa: CASSQKTSGGAADTQYF
j_gene: TRBJ2-7; v_gene: TRBV11-2; abundance: -; d_gene: TRBD1; CDR3nt: TGTGCCAGCAGCTTATCCAGGGGGCTATACGAGCAGTACTTC; CDR3aa: CASSLSRGLYEQYF
j_gene: TRBJ1-6; v_gene: TRBV13; abundance: once; d_gene: -; CDR3nt: TGTGCCAGCAGCTTCCTGAGGGAAACCCTCCACTTT; CDR3aa: CASSFLRETLHF
j_gene: TRBJ1-6; v_gene: TRBV30; abundance: -; d_gene: -; CDR3nt: TGTGCCGCCCGGCGGAGCTCCTATAATTCACCCCTCCACTTT; CDR3aa: CAARRSSYNSPLHF
j_gene: TRBJ2-1; v_gene: TRBV4-1; abundance: -; d_gene: TRBD2; CDR3nt: TGCGCCAGCAGCCAAGATTGGCGGGGGGAGTCCTACAATGAGCAGTTCTTC; CDR3aa: CASSQDWRGESYNEQFF
j_gene: TRBJ2-2; v_gene: TRBV11-3; abundance: -; d_gene: -; CDR3nt: TGTGCCAGCAGCTATCGAGGTGGACAGCTGAACACCGGGGAGCTGTTTTTT; CDR3aa: CASSYRGGQLNTGELFF
j_gene: TRBJ2-7; v_gene: TRBV4-1; abundance: -; d_gene: TRBD2; CDR3nt: TGCGCCAGCAGCCAAGATCACGGGGGGGGCTACGAGCAGTACTTC; CDR3aa: CASSQDHGGGYEQYF
j_gene: TRBJ1-5; v_gene: TRBV10-3; abundance: -; d_gene: -; CDR3nt: TGTGCCATCAGCCGGACAGCCCAGGGACCCCAGCATTTT; CDR3aa: CAISRTAQGPQHF
j_gene: TRBJ1-1; v_gene: TRBV11-2; abundance: -; d_gene: -; CDR3nt: TGTGCCAGCAGCCCCTCGGGGGGGCCCACTGAAGCTTTCTTT; CDR3aa: CASSPSGGPTEAFF
j_gene: TRBJ1-2; v_gene: TRBV7-9; abundance: -; d_gene: -; CDR3nt: TGTGCCAGCAGCTTAGTTGCGGGACCCGGTGCGGGCTACACCTTC; CDR3aa: CASSLVAGPGAGYTF
j_gene: TRBJ2-7; v_gene: TRBV7-2; abundance: -; d_gene: -; CDR3nt: TGTGCCAGCAGCTTGTTTCAGGGGCCCGAGCAGTACTTC; CDR3aa: CASSLFQGPEQYF
j_gene: TRBJ1-1; v_gene: TRBV4-3; abundance: -; d_gene: -; CDR3nt: TGCGCCAGCAGCCAAGGTGTTAGTACAGGAACCCTCCTTAACACTGAAGCTTTCTTT; CDR3aa: CASSQGVSTGTLLNTEAFF
j_gene: TRBJ2-2; v_gene: TRBV6-1; abundance: -; d_gene: TRBD1; CDR3nt: TGTGCCAGCAGTGAATCTTGGACAGGGGGCGACTGGTACACCGGGGAGCTGTTTTTT; CDR3aa: CASSESWTGGDWYTGELFF
j_gene: TRBJ1-2; v_gene: TRBV6-6; abundance: -; d_gene: -; CDR3nt: TGTGCCAGCAGAGAGACAGGTGCCTATGGCTACACCTTC; CDR3aa: CASRETGAYGYTF
j_gene: TRBJ1-4; v_gene: TRBV6-1; abundance: -; d_gene: -; CDR3nt: TGTGCCAGCAGTGAAGTTTCGTTGGCAGGGTATGAACTGTTTTTT; CDR3aa: CASSEVSLAGYELFF
j_gene: TRBJ1-2; v_gene: TRBV7-2; abundance: -; d_gene: -; CDR3nt: TGTGCCAGCAGCTTAGGGGCGGGGGCAAACTATGGCTACACCTTC; CDR3aa: CASSLGAGANYGYTF
j_gene: TRBJ1-1; v_gene: TRBV7-9; abundance: -; d_gene: -; CDR3nt: TGTGCCAGCAGCTTGGGGGGTGAAGAAGCTTTCTTT; CDR3aa: CASSLGGEEAFF
j_gene: TRBJ2-7; v_gene: TRBV5-5; abundance: -; d_gene: TRBD2; CDR3nt: TGTGCCAGCAGCTTGTACGGGGGGGCCGGAGAGCAGTACTTC; CDR3aa: CASSLYGGAGEQYF
j_gene: TRBJ2-6; v_gene: TRBV11-2; abundance: -; d_gene: -; CDR3nt: TGTGCCAGCAGTAGGGTTGTTTCAGGGTTGTATTCTGGGGCCAACGTCCTGACTTTC; CDR3aa: CASSRVVSGLYSGANVLTF
j_gene: TRBJ1-1; v_gene: TRBV4-3; abundance: -; d_gene: -; CDR3nt: TGCGCCAGCAGCCAAGTATTGAGGAGCACTGAAGCTTTCTTT; CDR3aa: CASSQVLRSTEAFF
j_gene: TRBJ1-2; v_gene: TRBV7-2; abundance: -; d_gene: -; CDR3nt: TGTGCCAGCAGCTTTGGGGGATTACAGGGAAGCGGCTACACCTTC; CDR3aa: CASSFGGLQGSGYTF
j_gene: TRBJ2-5; v_gene: TRBV12-5; abundance: -; d_gene: -; CDR3nt: TGTGCTAGTGGTTTGGTGCGTACGGGGGAGACCCAGTACTTC; CDR3aa: CASGLVRTGETQYF